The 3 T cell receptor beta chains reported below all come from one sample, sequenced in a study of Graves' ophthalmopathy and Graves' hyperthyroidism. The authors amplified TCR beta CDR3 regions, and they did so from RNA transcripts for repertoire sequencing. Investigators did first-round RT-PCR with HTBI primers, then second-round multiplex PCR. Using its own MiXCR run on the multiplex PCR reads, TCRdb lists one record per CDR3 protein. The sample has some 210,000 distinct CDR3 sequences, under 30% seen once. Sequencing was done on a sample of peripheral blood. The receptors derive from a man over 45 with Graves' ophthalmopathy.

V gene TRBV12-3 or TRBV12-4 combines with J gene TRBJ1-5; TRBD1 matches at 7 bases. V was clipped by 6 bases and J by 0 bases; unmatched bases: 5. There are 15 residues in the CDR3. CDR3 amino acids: CASSSGGYSNQPQHF. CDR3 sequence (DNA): TGTGCCAGCAGCTCAGGGGGATATAGCAATCAGCCCCAGCATTTT.

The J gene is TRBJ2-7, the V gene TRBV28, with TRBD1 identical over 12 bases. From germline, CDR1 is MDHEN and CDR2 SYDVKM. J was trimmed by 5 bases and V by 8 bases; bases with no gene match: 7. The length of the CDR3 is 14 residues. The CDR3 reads CASLSGTGGDEQYF. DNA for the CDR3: TGTGCCAGCCTCTCCGGGACAGGGGGCGACGAGCAGTACTTC.

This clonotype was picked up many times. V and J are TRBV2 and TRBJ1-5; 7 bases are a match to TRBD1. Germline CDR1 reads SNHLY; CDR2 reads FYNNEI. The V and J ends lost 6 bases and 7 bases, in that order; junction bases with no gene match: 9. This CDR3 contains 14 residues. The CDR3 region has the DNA TGTGCCAGCAGACCTGAGAGGGGGCGACAGCCCCAGCATTTT. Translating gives CASRPERGRQPQHF. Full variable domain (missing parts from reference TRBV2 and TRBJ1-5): EPEVTQTPSHQVTQMGQEVILRCVPISNHLYFYWYRQILGQKVEFLVSFYNNEISEKSEIFDDQFSVERPDGSNFTLKIRSTKLEDSAMYFCASRPERGRQPQHFGDGTRLSIL.